What follows describes a single T cell receptor beta chain. A single record per CDR3 protein comes from TCRdb applying MiXCR to the PCR reads. Among under 20,000 distinct CDR3 sequences listed, 30% to 45% were seen once. The data belong to a study of tumor-infiltrating lymphocytes in oesophageal squamous cell carcinoma. CDR1 and CDR2 (germline): DFQATT, SNEGSKA (reference sequence). CDR3 length equals 16 residues. The origin of this receptor is a male donor with esophageal squamous cell carcinoma. The chain combines TRBV20-1 with TRBJ1-1; 8 bases are shared with TRBD2. The DNA end is more similar to TRBJ2-1, so the J call may be wrong. Sequencing was performed on esophageal tumor tissue. The CDR3 DNA sequence: TGCAGTGCTAGAGTGGGTAGCGGGGCTACCTACAATGAGCAGTTCTTC. It is translated as CSARVGSGATYNEQFF.